These 24 T cell receptor beta chains were sequenced from one sample in a study of shared clonotypes between healthy human individuals. Method: immunoSEQ multiplex PCR; TCRdb's copy keeps in-frame clones and lacks some. The data show a few million clones, just over 90% seen once. The sample consisted of naive CD4+ T cells from PBMCs. Noted subset: CD45RA+ positively selected. Every receptor here comes from a man aged 18 to 29 in good health. Some clones in this sample may be carry-over from other donors' samples.

The chain uses TRBV30 and TRBJ2-7; D not certain. CDR1 GTSNPN and CDR2 SVGIG come from the germline V gene (reference sequence). Between the trimmed V and J ends, which lost 4 bases and 6 bases, there was a span of 16 bases. The CDR3 is 13 residues long. The chain's CDR3 is CAWNENSGIEQYF. For the CDR3, the DNA is TGTGCCTGGAATGAGAACAGTGGGATCGAGCAGTACTTC.

This chain joins TRBV5-1 and TRBJ2-5; no reliable D call. Per the germline V gene, CDR1 is SGHRS and CDR2 is YFSETQ. The CDR3 sequence is 14 residues long. V shed 4 bases and J shed 5 bases, with 15 bases lying between them. The CDR3 spells CASSTTGVRETQYF. For the CDR3, the DNA is TGCGCCAGCAGCACCACTGGAGTCCGGGAGACCCAGTACTTC.

The genes are TRBV25-1 and TRBJ2-5, with 12 bases that match TRBD1. CDR3 length: 16 residues. Germline CDR1 is MGHDK and CDR2 is SYGVNS. V lost 2 bases and J lost 4; bases outside the gene matches: 5. DNA of the CDR3: TGTGCCAGCAGTGAAGGGGGACAGGGGGCTACAGAGACCCAGTACTTC. It codes for CASSEGGQGATETQYF. Full variable domain (missing parts from reference TRBV25-1 and TRBJ2-5): EADIYQTPRYLVIGTGKKITLECSQTMGHDKMYWYQQDPGMELHLIHYSYGVNSTEKGDLSSESTVSRIRTEHFPLTLESARPSHTSQYLCASSEGGQGATETQYFGPGTRLLVL.

V gene TRBV27 combines with J gene TRBJ1-1; D is undetermined. The CDR3 loop spans 15 amino acids. V lost 2 bases to trimming and J lost 2 bases, with 12 bases between them. In germline, CDR1 is MNHEY, CDR2 SMNVEV (reference sequence). The CDR3 spells CASSLKGSLNTEAFF. CDR3 in DNA: TGTGCCAGCAGTTTAAAGGGTTCGTTAAACACTGAAGCTTTCTTT.

This clone was seen a single time. The V call is TRBV7-3, the J call TRBJ2-1; D gene ambiguous. The CDR3 has 14 residues. Trimming removed 4 bases at V and 2 bases at J, with 9 bases between. Germline assignment: CDR1 SGHTA and CDR2 FQGTGA. The CDR3, as DNA: TGTGCCAGCAGCTCCCCTGTGGCCTACAATGAGCAGTTCTTC. It encodes CASSSPVAYNEQFF.

The chain uses TRBV4-2 and TRBJ1-5, with D maybe TRBD1 (5 bases). Trimming stripped 1 base from V and 5 bases from J, with 9 bases between. CDR3 length: 14 amino acids. Germline CDR1 and CDR2: LGHNA and YNFKEQ. CDR3 DNA sequence: TGTGCCAGCAGCCAAGTGGGGCTGGATCAGCCCCAGCATTTT. Its protein is CASSQVGLDQPQHF.

This sequence joins TRBV7-2 and TRBJ2-7, with no clear D. CDR1 and CDR2 (germline): SGHTA, FQGNSA. This CDR3 has 15 amino acids. V lost 5 bases to trimming and J lost 0 bases, with 14 bases between them. CDR3 nucleotides: TGTGCCAGCAGCCGTCTGCCGGCTAGCTCCTACGAGCAGTACTTC. Protein: CASSRLPASSYEQYF.

V gene TRBV29-1 combines with J gene TRBJ2-1; D is unresolved. Deletions cut 7 bases from V and 6 bases from J, with 10 bases between. CDR3 size: 11 residues. Germline-derived CDR1 and CDR2 are SQVTM and ANQGSEA. CDR3 bases: TGCAGCGGGGGTCGAGCCAATGAGCAGTTCTTC. Translation gives CSGGRANEQFF.

The rearrangement links TRBV7-9 to TRBJ1-5, with D hard to call. V was clipped by 5 bases and J by 1 base, with 12 bases between them. In germline, CDR1 is SEHNR, CDR2 FQNEAQ (reference sequence). This CDR3 spans 15 amino acids. CDR3 residues: CASSPGPTSNQPQHF. As DNA, the CDR3 is TGTGCCAGCAGCCCGGGCCCCACGAGCAATCAGCCCCAGCATTTT.

This clone was recorded only once. This chain joins TRBV6-1 and TRBJ2-1; D call uncertain. Germline V gives CDR1 MNHNS, CDR2 SASEGT. V was clipped by 2 bases and J by 0 bases, with 11 bases between them. The CDR3 sequence is 16 residues long. The CDR3 coding sequence is TGTGCCAGCAGTGAAACCGGCCTGAGCTCCTACAATGAGCAGTTCTTC. Translating gives CASSETGLSSYNEQFF.

The rearrangement links TRBV9 to TRBJ2-1, with a tentative D call TRBD2 (6 bases). There are 15 residues in the CDR3. Germline CDR1 SGDLS, CDR2 YYNGEE. V was pared by 0 bases and J by 6 bases, with 13 bases between. The CDR3 spells CASSVEGEVGNEQFF. Here the CDR3 DNA reads TGTGCCAGCAGCGTAGAAGGGGAGGTGGGCAATGAGCAGTTCTTC. The complete variable domain, with remaining parts taken from reference TRBV9 and TRBJ2-1, reads DSGVTQTPKHLITATGQRVTLRCSPRSGDLSVYWYQQSLDQGLQFLIQYYNGEERAKGNILERFSAQQFPDLHSELNLSSLELGDSALYFCASSVEGEVGNEQFFGPGTRLTVL.

On this clone itself: This sample also contains other DNA sequences that code for the same CDR3. This chain connects TRBV2 to TRBJ1-5; D might be TRBD1 (6 bases). The CDR3 spans 14 residues. CDR1 and CDR2 from the germline V gene are SNHLY and FYNNEI. Between the trimmed V and J ends, which lost 9 bases and 0 bases, there was a span of 12 bases. CDR3 in DNA: TGTGCCAGTAGCGGGACAAATAGCAATCAGCCCCAGCATTTT. Its translation: CASSGTNSNQPQHF.

The chain recombines TRBV19 with TRBJ2-5; 8 positions agree with TRBD1. Germline V gene data show CDR1 as LNHDA and CDR2 as SQIVND (reference sequence). Germline trimming cut 4 bases from V and 1 base from J; bases unmatched to any gene: 2. CDR3 length: 14 amino acids. The CDR3: CASSRGQGQETQYF. The DNA of the CDR3 is TGTGCCAGTAGTAGAGGACAGGGCCAAGAGACCCAGTACTTC.

In nucleotides, the CDR3 is TGTGCCAGCAGCAGTGTTGGCACCGGGGAGCTGTTTTTT. It encodes CASSSVGTGELFF. V and J are TRBV6-6 and TRBJ2-2; D gene unclear. Germline V lookup: CDR1 MNHNY, CDR2 SVGAGI (reference sequence). CDR3 length: 13 amino acids. Trimming pared 6 bases from V and 4 bases from J, leaving 9 bases between.

The chain couples TRBV7-2 to TRBJ2-7, with a tentative D call TRBD1 (5 bases). V was pared by 6 bases and J by 6 bases, with 12 bases between. The V gene's germline CDR1 is SGHTA and CDR2 FQGNSA. The CDR3 loop spans 12 amino acids. The CDR3 region is CASRGAGIEQYF. In DNA form, the CDR3 reads TGTGCCAGCAGAGGAGCAGGGATCGAGCAGTACTTC.

The rearrangement links TRBV7-6 to TRBJ2-2, with TRBD1 as a possible D gene (6 bases). The length of the CDR3 is 14 residues. Germline V gene lookup returns CDR1 SGHVS and CDR2 FNYEAQ. Trimming shortened V by 9 bases and J by 3 bases, and 14 bases separated the two germline ends. CDR3 loop: CASTGTPYTGELFF. The CDR3 DNA follows: TGTGCCAGTACCGGGACACCGTACACCGGGGAGCTGTTTTTT.

The gene calls are TRBV27 and TRBJ2-7; 10 nucleotides line up with TRBD1. Trimming took 1 base from V and 2 from J; bases not matched to a gene: 2. This CDR3 comprises 15 residues. CDR1 is MNHEY, CDR2 SMNVEV, per germline (reference sequence). DNA for the CDR3: TGTGCCAGCAGTTTATTGGGACAGGGGACCTACGAGCAGTACTTC. It specifies CASSLLGQGTYEQYF.

The chain links TRBV13 to TRBJ1-2; D might be TRBD1 (5 bases). The CDR3 consists of 14 residues. Trimming cost V 1 base and J 5 bases, with 11 bases left between them. Looked up from germline, CDR1 is PRHDT and CDR2 is FYEKMQ (reference sequence). The CDR3 DNA is TGTGCCAGCAGCTTAGCCAGGGTTAGTTATGGCTACACCTTC. Its translation is CASSLARVSYGYTF.

The chain has TRBV5-1 and TRBJ1-1; D might be TRBD1 (5 bases). V dropped 4 bases and J dropped 1 base, with 11 bases sitting between them. The V gene's germline CDR1 is SGHRS and CDR2 YFSETQ. The CDR3 extends over 14 amino acids. As DNA, the CDR3 is TGCGCCAGCAGCCCGATGGGGACGAACACTGAAGCTTTCTTT. Translated: CASSPMGTNTEAFF.

The J gene is TRBJ2-3, the V gene TRBV12-2; the table names TRBD2, a call not compared with the DNA. TRBV12-2 is an annotated pseudogene. The CDR3 consists of 15 residues. In nucleotides, the CDR3 is TGTGCAAGTCGCTCGGGAGGTGGGGGCACAGATACGCAGTATTTT. It translates to CASRSGGGGTDTQYF.

As regards this clone: This sample also contains other DNA sequences that code for the same CDR3. The chain combines TRBV15 with TRBJ2-7; D could derive from TRBD1 or TRBD2 (6 bases each). The CDR3 spans 14 residues. CDR1 and CDR2 (germline): LNHNV, YYDKDF (reference sequence). The V end was cut by 7 bases, the J end by 0 bases, with 13 bases between. The CDR3 region is CATTLGGGSYEQYF. As DNA, the CDR3 is TGTGCCACCACCCTAGGGGGAGGCTCCTACGAGCAGTACTTC.

The V call is TRBV5-6, the J call TRBJ2-5, with 8 bases fitting TRBD1. From germline, CDR1 is SGHDT and CDR2 YYEEEE. Unmatched junction bases numbered 7, after V lost 4 bases and J lost 5 bases. The CDR3 loop spans 14 amino acids. The CDR3 here is CASSLTGARETQYF. In DNA, the CDR3 is TGTGCCAGCAGCCTGACAGGGGCTAGGGAGACCCAGTACTTC.

The rearrangement links TRBV5-1 to TRBJ2-1; D is possibly TRBD1 (6 bases). The CDR3 spans 18 residues. CDR1 is SGHRS, CDR2 YFSETQ, per germline. The germline V and J ends were trimmed by 6 bases and 0 bases, with 22 bases remaining between them. The CDR3 DNA reads as TGCGCCAGCAAAACCGGACAGCAAGCCTCAAGCTCCTACAATGAGCAGTTCTTC. The encoded protein is CASKTGQQASSSYNEQFF. The variable domain in full, with the rest retrieved from reference TRBV5-1 and TRBJ2-1, is KAGVTQTPRYLIKTRGQQVTLSCSPISGHRSVSWYQQTPGQGLQFLFEYFSETQRNKGNFPGRFSGRQFSNSRSEMNVSTLELGDSALYLCASKTGQQASSSYNEQFFGPGTRLTVL.

The V and J genes are TRBV29-1 and TRBJ2-3; TRBD2 agrees at 14 bases. Germline V gene sequence: CDR1 SQVTM, CDR2 ANQGSEA. V shed 7 bases and J 3 bases; nucleotides not matched to a gene: 6. The CDR3 totals 15 residues. DNA of the CDR3: TGCAGCGCCACCGGGACTAGCGGGGGTACAGATACGCAGTATTTT. Its protein is CSATGTSGGTDTQYF.